The rows below give T cell receptor beta chains drawn from one sample of a study of T cells in tuberculosis. The repertoire was sequenced with immunoSEQ multiplex PCR; TCRdb's copy has only in-frame clones and lacks some. The repertoire has about 29,000 clones, over 85% of them found once; the top ten carry over 4.5%. The material sequenced was PBMCs. The receptors shown here come from a donor between 10 and 35 years old with latent tuberculosis or without tuberculosis infection. Each CDR3 is given with its conserved first and last residue. The D gene is left open where the match is weak. Not every row has a clone size; where given, it reads once, few, many or a size class.

>TRBV28|-|11|TRBJ2-7|-
CASRTSYEQYF
TGTGCCAGCAGAACCAGCTACGAGCAGTACTTC
>TRBV6-5|-|14|TRBJ2-5|-
CASSSVPSQETQYF
TGTGCCAGCAGTTCAGTACCCTCTCAAGAGACCCAGTACTTC
>TRBV28|-|18|TRBJ1-3|-
CASKKGSGIYLSGNTIYF
TGTGCCAGCAAAAAAGGATCAGGGATTTATCTCTCTGGAAACACCATATATTTT
>TRBV5-6|-|16|TRBJ2-3|-
CASSFPGQRITDTQYF
TGTGCCAGCAGCTTCCCGGGACAAAGGATCACAGATACGCAGTATTTT
>TRBV2|TRBD1|14|TRBJ2-1|-
CAGRRDSLRDEQFF
TGTGCCGGACGACGGGACAGCCTCAGGGATGAGCAGTTCTTC
>TRBV7-2|TRBD1|15|TRBJ2-3|-
CASSLGTGRADTQYF
TGTGCCAGCAGCCTCGGGACAGGGAGGGCAGATACGCAGTATTTT
>TRBV19|-|14|TRBJ1-1|-
CASSINSRETEAFF
TGTGCCAGTAGTATTAACTCTCGGGAGACTGAAGCTTTCTTT
>TRBV10-3|-|15|TRBJ2-3|-
CAISVTPELTDTQYF
TGTGCCATCAGTGTTACGCCGGAGCTCACAGATACGCAGTATTTT
>TRBV5-1|TRBD2|15|TRBJ2-1|-
CASSLVSGGYNEQFF
TGCGCCAGCAGCTTGGTGTCGGGAGGGTACAATGAGCAGTTCTTC
>TRBV13|TRBD1|14|TRBJ1-2|-
CASSFDRGRYGYTF
TGTGCCAGCAGCTTCGACAGGGGGCGGTATGGCTACACCTTC
>TRBV6-5|TRBD1|14|TRBJ1-5|-
CASSPGGSNQPQHF
TGTGCCAGCAGTCCAGGGGGGAGCAATCAGCCCCAGCATTTT
>TRBV11-2|TRBD2|15|TRBJ2-5|-
CASSSTQGLARTQYF
TGTGCCAGCAGCTCTACCCAGGGACTAGCGAGGACCCAGTACTTC
>TRBV19|TRBD2|18|TRBJ2-3|-
CASSLRLAGGPSTDTQYF
TGTGCCAGTAGTTTGAGACTAGCGGGAGGACCTAGCACAGATACGCAGTATTTT
>TRBV2|TRBD1|16|TRBJ1-5|-
CASLAGTGTTNQPQHF
TGTGCCAGCTTAGCCGGGACAGGGACAACTAATCAGCCCCAGCATTTT
>TRBV2|-|13|TRBJ2-2|once
CASNGQQTGELFF
TGTGCCAGCAACGGACAGCAAACCGGGGAGCTGTTTTTT
>TRBV19|-|13|TRBJ2-4|once
CATRPGAKNIQYF
TGTGCCACCCGGCCGGGAGCCAAAAACATTCAGTACTTC
>TRBV11-2|-|14|TRBJ1-1|-
CASSLARLNTEAFF
TGTGCCAGCAGCTTAGCCAGATTGAACACTGAAGCTTTCTTT
>TRBV4-3|TRBD1|15|TRBJ2-7|-
CASSQIPGTAYEQYF
TGCGCCAGCAGCCAAATACCCGGGACAGCCTACGAGCAGTACTTC
>TRBV11-2|-|15|TRBJ2-7|-
CASSFNRDRANEQYF
TGTGCCAGCAGCTTTAACAGGGATAGGGCGAACGAGCAGTACTTC
>TRBV27|-|15|TRBJ1-4|once
CASSFGGAGGEKLFF
TGTGCCAGCAGTTTTGGGGGGGCAGGCGGGGAAAAACTGTTTTTT